Reported below is one T cell receptor (beta chain). The antigen remains undetermined. The authors incorporated unique molecular identifiers into the TCR beta cDNA libraries. TCRdb re-called the PCR reads through MiXCR, storing one row per CDR3 protein. The sample carries hundreds of thousands of distinct CDR3 sequences, 25% to 30% recorded once. The entry originates in a study of post-analysis software for immune sequencing data. Germline CDR1 SGHRS, CDR2 YFSETQ. The CDR3 runs to 15 residues. Trimming removed 2 bases from V and 4 bases from J, with 15 bases in between. General study points: About five TRBV segments occurring more often in patients than controls included TRBV5-6, TRBV5-1 and TRBV20-1. F measure grouped same-batch samples tightly together.

This TCR was recovered from a girl aged 5 to 17 with multiple sclerosis. The J gene is TRBJ2-5, the V gene TRBV5-1; D is perhaps TRBD2 (6 bases). Material for sequencing was blood. CDR3 coding DNA: TGCGCCAGCAGCTTTGCAACGGGAGATTCAGAGACCCAGTACTTC. Translated, it gives CASSFATGDSETQYF.